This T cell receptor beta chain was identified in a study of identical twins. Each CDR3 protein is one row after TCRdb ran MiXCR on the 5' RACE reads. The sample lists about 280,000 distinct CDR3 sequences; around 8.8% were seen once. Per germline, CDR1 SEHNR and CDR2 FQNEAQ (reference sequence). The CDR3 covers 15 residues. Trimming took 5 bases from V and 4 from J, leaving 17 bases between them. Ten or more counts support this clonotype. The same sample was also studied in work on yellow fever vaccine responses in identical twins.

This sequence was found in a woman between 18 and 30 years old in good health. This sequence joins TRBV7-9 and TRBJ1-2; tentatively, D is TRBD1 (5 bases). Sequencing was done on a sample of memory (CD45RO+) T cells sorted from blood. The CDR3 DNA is TGTGCCAGCAGCCCACCAGGGTCTAGGTTCTATGGCTACACCTTC. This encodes CASSPPGSRFYGYTF.